The next 9 T cell receptor beta chains were all read from a single sample in a study of cytomegalovirus exposure and HLA in healthy donors. Primers included in the PCR were 60 Vbeta and 13 Jbeta primers. Some clones are missing from TCRdb's copy, which holds only in-frame ones; the method was immunoSEQ multiplex PCR. This table holds roughly 290,000 clones, about 80% found once. Specimen: PBMCs. The receptors come from a girl aged 2 to 9 in good health and CMV-seronegative.

This chain uses TRBV4-1 with TRBJ2-5, with 11 bases lining up with TRBD2. In germline, CDR1 is MGHRA, CDR2 YSYEKL. Losses at the gene ends were 0 bases for V and 5 bases for J; bases not matched to a gene: 5. CDR3 length: 16 amino acids. The CDR3 loop reads CASSQDRRLAGETQYF. Here the CDR3 DNA reads TGCGCCAGCAGCCAAGATAGACGACTAGCGGGGGAGACCCAGTACTTC.

CDR3 amino acids: CASSKHTGLPYNEQFF. The CDR3 bases are TGTGCCAGCAGCAAGCATACAGGGCTCCCGTACAATGAGCAGTTCTTC. This rearrangement joins TRBV7-6 to TRBJ2-1; TRBD1 might be the D (6 bases). V was clipped by 5 bases and J by 4 bases, with 18 bases between them. Looked up from germline, CDR1 is SGHVS and CDR2 is FNYEAQ. The CDR3 spans 16 residues. The entire variable domain, with the rest obtained from reference TRBV7-6 and TRBJ2-1, is as follows: GAGVSQSPRYKVTKRGQDVALRCDPISGHVSLYWYRQALGQGPEFLTYFNYEAQQDKSGLPNDRFSAERPEGSISTLTIQRTEQRDSAMYRCASSKHTGLPYNEQFFGPGTRLTVL.

CDR3 loop: CASSDSGPEQYF. CDR3 DNA: TGTGCCAGCAGTGATAGCGGGCCCGAGCAGTACTTC. The chain has TRBV2 and TRBJ2-7, with 7 nucleotides matching TRBD2. Germline V gene lookup returns CDR1 SNHLY and CDR2 FYNNEI. With 3 bases clipped from V and 6 bases from J, the junction kept 2 bases outside the gene matches. The CDR3 is 12 residues long.

The chain combines TRBV6-5 with TRBJ1-6; D remains ambiguous. The V end lost 9 bases, the J end lost 6 bases, and 18 bases lay between the germline ends. This CDR3 is built from 15 residues. Per germline, CDR1 MNHEY and CDR2 SVGAGI. CDR3 sequence reads: CASSKWAQPNSPLHF. In DNA, the CDR3 is TGTGCCAGTTCAAAGTGGGCTCAACCTAATTCACCCCTCCACTTT.

The chain combines TRBV12-2 with TRBJ2-5; TRBD2 is taken as the D call from the table, unchecked against the DNA. TRBV12-2 is recorded as a pseudogene. The CDR3 runs to 15 residues. The CDR3 DNA reads TGTGCAAGTCGCTCGCCTAGCGGGGGGGAAGAGACCCAGTACTTC. Protein: CASRSPSGGEETQYF.

The chain carries TRBV10-3 and TRBJ1-5; D call uncertain. CDR1 and CDR2 (germline): ENHRY, SYGVKD. Trimming removed 4 bases from V and 7 bases from J, with 8 bases in between. The CDR3 is 12 residues long. In DNA form, the CDR3 reads TGTGCCATCAGTGGACCGGGGCAGCCCCAGCATTTT. This translates into CAISGPGQPQHF.

This clone was detected once. The CDR3 loop is CASSPIAGGLYEQYF. CDR3 nucleotide sequence: TGTGCCAGCAGTCCGATAGCGGGAGGGCTCTACGAGCAGTACTTC. The chain employs TRBV27 and TRBJ2-7; 11 bases map to TRBD2. The CDR3 is 15 amino acids. V was clipped by 5 bases and J by 3 bases; unmatched bases: 6. The germline V gene encodes CDR1 MNHEY and CDR2 SMNVEV (reference sequence).

This clone was picked up one time. The chain employs TRBV28 and TRBJ2-7; 16 bases align to TRBD2. There are 16 residues in the CDR3. V lost 6 bases, J lost 2 bases, and 4 bases stayed unmatched. Germline V gives CDR1 MDHEN, CDR2 SYDVKM. CDR3 in amino acids: CASSPGTSGGAYEQYF. Written as DNA, the CDR3 is TGTGCCAGCAGCCCCGGGACTAGCGGGGGGGCCTACGAGCAGTACTTC. The full variable domain, with the rest looked up from reference TRBV28 and TRBJ2-7, is DVKVTQSSRYLVKRTGEKVFLECVQDMDHENMFWYRQDPGLGLRLIYFSYDVKMKEKGDIPEGYSVSREKKERFSLILESASTNQTSMYLCASSPGTSGGAYEQYFGPGTRLTVT.

CDR3 residues: CASSRGGSAYNEQFF. The CDR3 coding sequence is TGTGCCAGCAGCCGCGGGGGTTCGGCCTACAATGAGCAGTTCTTC. V gene TRBV27 combines with J gene TRBJ2-1; 7 bases are shared with TRBD2. The CDR3 totals 15 residues. From germline, CDR1 is MNHEY and CDR2 SMNVEV (reference sequence). V shed 6 bases, J shed 2 bases, and the junction held 7 bases outside the gene matches.